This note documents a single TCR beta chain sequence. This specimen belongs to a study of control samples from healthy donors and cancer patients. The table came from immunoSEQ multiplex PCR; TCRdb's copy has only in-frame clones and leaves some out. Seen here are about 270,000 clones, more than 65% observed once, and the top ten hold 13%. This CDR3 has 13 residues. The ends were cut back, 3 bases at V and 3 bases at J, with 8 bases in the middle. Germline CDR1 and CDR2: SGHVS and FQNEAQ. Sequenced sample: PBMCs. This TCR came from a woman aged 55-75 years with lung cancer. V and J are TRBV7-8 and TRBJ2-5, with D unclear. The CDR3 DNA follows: TGTGCCAGCAGCTTTTCTCCTGAAGAGACCCAGTACTTC. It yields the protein CASSFSPEETQYF.